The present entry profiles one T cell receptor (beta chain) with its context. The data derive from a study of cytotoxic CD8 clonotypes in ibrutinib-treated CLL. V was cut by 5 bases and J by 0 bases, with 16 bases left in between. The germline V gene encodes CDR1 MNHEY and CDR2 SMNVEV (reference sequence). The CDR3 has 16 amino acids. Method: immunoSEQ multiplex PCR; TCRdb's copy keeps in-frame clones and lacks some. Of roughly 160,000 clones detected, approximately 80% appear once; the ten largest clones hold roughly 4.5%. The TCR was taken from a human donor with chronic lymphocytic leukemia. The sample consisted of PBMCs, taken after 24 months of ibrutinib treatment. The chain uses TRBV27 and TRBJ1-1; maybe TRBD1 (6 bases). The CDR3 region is CASSPTGWRMNTEAFF. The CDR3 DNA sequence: TGTGCCAGCAGTCCTACAGGGTGGAGAATGAACACTGAAGCTTTCTTT.